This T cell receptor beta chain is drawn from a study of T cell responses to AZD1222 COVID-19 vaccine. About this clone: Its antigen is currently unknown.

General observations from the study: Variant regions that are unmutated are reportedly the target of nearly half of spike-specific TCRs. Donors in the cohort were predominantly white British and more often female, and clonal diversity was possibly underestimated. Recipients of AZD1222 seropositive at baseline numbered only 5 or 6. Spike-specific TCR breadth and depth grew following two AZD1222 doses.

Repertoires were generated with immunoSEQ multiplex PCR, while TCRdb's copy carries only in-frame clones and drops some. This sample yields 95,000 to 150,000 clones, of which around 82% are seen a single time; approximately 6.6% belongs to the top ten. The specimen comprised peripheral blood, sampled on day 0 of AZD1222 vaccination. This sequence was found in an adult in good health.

CDR3 residues: CASTEAAKNIQYF. The CDR3 nucleotides read TGTGCCAGCACAGAGGCGGCCAAAAACATTCAGTACTTC. The gene calls are TRBV28 and TRBJ2-4; no reliable D call. The CDR3 has 13 residues. Trimming removed 7 bases at V and 1 base at J, with 8 bases between. Germline loops: CDR1 MDHEN, CDR2 SYDVKM.